The 24 T cell receptor beta chains reported below all come from one sample, sequenced in a study of CD8+ T cells in alopecia areata. RNA extraction and reverse transcription yielded cDNA as sequencing template. This table comes from immunoSEQ multiplex PCR, and its TCRdb copy is limited to in-frame clones, with some not included. The sample contains 110,000 or so clones, under 60% of which appear only once. Material: NKG2D-low CD8+ T cells sorted from blood. These receptors originate from a human donor with alopecia areata.

The chain combines TRBV9 with TRBJ2-1, with 9 nucleotides matching TRBD2. CDR3 length equals 17 residues. J lost 8 bases, V lost 2 bases, and 14 bases had no gene match. Germline values: CDR1 SGDLS, CDR2 YYNGEE. This CDR3 is CASSVRSGREGGDEQFF. The CDR3 DNA reads as TGTGCCAGCAGCGTCCGATCGGGGCGGGAGGGCGGCGATGAGCAGTTCTTC.

This rearrangement joins TRBV14 to TRBJ1-1; D perhaps matches TRBD1 (5 bases). The length of the CDR3 is 14 residues. Trimming took off 3 bases at V and 3 bases at J, with 11 bases between the two ends. Germline loops: CDR1 SGHDN, CDR2 FVKESK. For the CDR3, the DNA is TGTGCCAGCAGCCATCCCGGGACCTACACTGAAGCTTTCTTT. It codes for CASSHPGTYTEAFF.

This clone was recorded once. This rearrangement joins TRBV13 to TRBJ2-7, with a tentative D call TRBD2 (6 bases). The CDR3 loop spans 14 amino acids. Germline V gives CDR1 PRHDT, CDR2 FYEKMQ (reference sequence). Trimming cost V 1 base and J 6 bases, with 13 bases left between them. The CDR3 is CASSLAGDSTEQYF. The CDR3 nucleotides read TGTGCCAGCAGCTTAGCGGGGGACTCAACCGAGCAGTACTTC. The full variable domain, rest sourced from reference TRBV13 and TRBJ2-7, is AAGVIQSPRHLIKEKRETATLKCYPIPRHDTVYWYQQGPGQDPQFLISFYEKMQSDKGSIPDRFSAQQFSDYHSELNMSSLELGDSALYFCASSLAGDSTEQYFGPGTRLTVT.

The chain combines TRBV7-2 with TRBJ2-7; D remains unclear. Per the germline V gene, CDR1 is SGHTA and CDR2 is FQGNSA. The V end lost 4 bases, the J end lost 5 bases, and 12 bases lay between the germline ends. The CDR3 is 13 amino acids. In DNA, the CDR3 is TGTGCCAGCAGCTCTTTAATTTTCGACGAGCAGTACTTC. Protein sequence: CASSSLIFDEQYF.

This sequence joins TRBV28 and TRBJ1-5; D remains unclear. V lost 6 bases, J lost 4 bases, and 19 bases lay in between. The CDR3 covers 16 residues. From germline, CDR1 is MDHEN and CDR2 SYDVKM. CDR3 protein: CASSERAWVRNQPQHF. CDR3 DNA sequence: TGTGCCAGCAGCGAAAGGGCATGGGTTAGGAATCAGCCCCAGCATTTT.

The rearrangement links TRBV5-1 to TRBJ1-1; TRBD1 matches at 7 bases. J gave up 3 bases and V 2 bases, and 4 bases lay outside the gene matches. The CDR3 loop spans 14 amino acids. Germline V gives CDR1 SGHRS, CDR2 YFSETQ. The CDR3 nucleotides are TGCGCCAGCAGCTTAAGGGGGCTCGACACTGAAGCTTTCTTT. The encoded protein is CASSLRGLDTEAFF.

This clone was picked up a small number of times. The chain combines TRBV5-1 with TRBJ2-1; weak D call: TRBD2 (5 bases). Germline CDR1 and CDR2: SGHRS and YFSETQ. Between the trimmed V and J ends, which lost 1 base and 2 bases, there was a span of 10 bases. This CDR3 region has 15 residues. Here the CDR3 reads CASSLFGDTYNEQFF. CDR3 sequence (DNA): TGCGCCAGCAGCTTGTTCGGGGATACCTACAATGAGCAGTTCTTC.

J is TRBJ2-7 and V is TRBV13, with D tentatively TRBD2 (5 bases). The CDR3 contains 16 residues. V was cut by 5 bases and J by 5 bases, with 22 bases left in between. CDR1 and CDR2 from the germline V gene are PRHDT and FYEKMQ (reference sequence). The CDR3 reads CASSQVRAPGRNEQYF. The CDR3 bases are TGTGCCAGCAGCCAAGTTCGGGCACCGGGAAGGAACGAGCAGTACTTC. The full variable domain, with the rest looked up from reference TRBV13 and TRBJ2-7, is AAGVIQSPRHLIKEKRETATLKCYPIPRHDTVYWYQQGPGQDPQFLISFYEKMQSDKGSIPDRFSAQQFSDYHSELNMSSLELGDSALYFCASSQVRAPGRNEQYFGPGTRLTVT.

In this sample, this clone turned up a few times. The CDR3 here is CASCRGLNTGELFF. CDR3 in DNA: TGTGCCAGCTGCAGGGGGCTAAACACCGGGGAGCTGTTTTTT. The V gene is TRBV6-5, the J gene TRBJ2-2; 8 bases agree with TRBD1. CDR1 and CDR2 (germline): MNHEY, SVGAGI. J gave up 2 bases and V 8 bases, and 4 bases lay outside the gene matches. The CDR3 contains 14 residues.

The CDR3 loop reads CASYDRDNEKLFF. The DNA of the CDR3 is TGTGCCAGCTATGACAGGGATAATGAAAAACTGTTTTTT. The rearrangement joins TRBV2 to TRBJ1-4, with 7 nucleotides matching TRBD1. CDR3 length: 13 residues. CDR1 is SNHLY, CDR2 FYNNEI, per germline. V was clipped by 8 bases and J by 4 bases; unmatched bases: 4.

The chain is built from TRBV4-2 and TRBJ1-5; 9 bases map to TRBD1. Germline V gene lookup returns CDR1 LGHNA and CDR2 YNFKEQ. The ends lost 0 bases at V and 6 bases at J; junction bases unmatched: 3. The CDR3 is 15 amino acids. CDR3 loop: CASSQEGQGSQPQHF. As DNA, the CDR3 is TGTGCCAGCAGCCAAGAGGGACAGGGCAGTCAGCCCCAGCATTTT.

The chain combines TRBV29-1 with TRBJ2-7, with 8 bases aligning to TRBD1. Germline V gives CDR1 SQVTM, CDR2 ANQGSEA. Losses at the gene ends were 4 bases for V and 5 bases for J; bases not matched to a gene: 7. CDR3 size: 13 residues. CDR3 sequence (DNA): TGCAGCGTTGTGGGGACAGGTCCCCACGAGCAGTACTTC. Amino acids: CSVVGTGPHEQYF.

The chain couples TRBV28 to TRBJ1-5; a possible D gene is TRBD1 (6 bases). Germline CDR1 reads MDHEN; CDR2 reads SYDVKM. The CDR3 sequence is 14 residues long. V shed 3 bases and J shed 5 bases, with 11 bases lying between them. The CDR3 loop is CASSLGDTYQPQHF. For the CDR3, the DNA is TGTGCCAGCAGTTTGGGGGACACTTATCAGCCCCAGCATTTT.

The rearrangement links TRBV7-8 to TRBJ2-6; a weak D match, TRBD2 (6 bases). The germline V and J ends were trimmed by 5 bases and 0 bases, with 14 bases remaining between them. From germline, CDR1 is SGHVS and CDR2 FQNEAQ. The CDR3 runs to 17 residues. CDR3 in amino acids: CASSPGAALSGANVLTF. CDR3 nucleotide sequence: TGTGCCAGCAGCCCGGGAGCAGCACTCTCTGGGGCCAACGTCCTGACTTTC.

The sample holds one count of this clone. The rearrangement links TRBV5-1 to TRBJ2-7; no clear D. This CDR3 has 14 residues. Trimming stripped 0 bases from V and 0 bases from J, with 7 bases between. The germline CDR1 and CDR2 sequences are SGHRS and YFSETQ. The CDR3 loop is CASSLAGFSYEQYF. The CDR3 DNA reads as TGCGCCAGCAGCTTGGCCGGTTTCTCCTACGAGCAGTACTTC.

The J gene is TRBJ2-1, the V gene TRBV6-6; D possibly corresponds to TRBD2 (6 bases). The CDR3 sequence is 13 residues long. Germline V gives CDR1 MNHNY, CDR2 SVGAGI (reference sequence). Trimming took 4 bases from V and 5 from J, leaving 9 bases between them. The CDR3 DNA is TGTGCCAGCAGTTCCGGACTACACAATGAGCAGTTCTTC. Amino acids: CASSSGLHNEQFF.

Comments on this clone: The sample carries other DNA sequences with the same CDR3. The chain recombines TRBV14 with TRBJ2-7, with unresolved D. The CDR3 runs 11 residues. V lost 1 base and J 4 bases, leaving 2 bases between the germline ends. The germline CDR1 and CDR2 sequences are SGHDN and FVKESK. The CDR3 reads CASSQGYEQYF. In DNA, the CDR3 is TGTGCCAGCAGCCAAGGGTACGAGCAGTACTTC.

The chain is built from TRBV5-1 and TRBJ1-1, with D unclear. Trimming cost V 9 bases and J 4 bases, with 10 bases left between them. The CDR3 consists of 11 residues. The germline V gene encodes CDR1 SGHRS and CDR2 YFSETQ. The CDR3 sequence: CATSVGTEAFF. CDR3 nucleotides: TGCGCCACTTCCGTTGGCACTGAAGCTTTCTTT.

The chain links TRBV19 to TRBJ2-7, with a weak D call TRBD1 (5 bases). The V end lost 2 bases, the J end lost 0 bases, and 8 bases lay between the germline ends. The CDR3 is 14 amino acids. Germline assignment: CDR1 LNHDA and CDR2 SQIVND (reference sequence). The CDR3 DNA reads TGTGCCAGTAGTATACAGGGCAGCTCCTACGAGCAGTACTTC. This gives the protein CASSIQGSSYEQYF.

The V gene is TRBV28, the J gene TRBJ2-5, with D uncertain. The germline gives CDR1 MDHEN, CDR2 SYDVKM. V lost 3 bases to trimming and J lost 1 base, with 6 bases between them. This CDR3 has 13 amino acids. The CDR3: CASSLPGQETQYF. As DNA, the CDR3 is TGTGCCAGCAGTTTGCCAGGCCAAGAGACCCAGTACTTC.

The CDR3 DNA reads TGTGCCAGCAGTTACAGGACAGGGAATTTCTACGAGCAGTACTTC. This codes for CASSYRTGNFYEQYF. The chain carries TRBV6-5 and TRBJ2-7; 8 nucleotides match TRBD1. V trimming: 2 bases; J trimming: 3 bases; junction bases outside the gene matches: 6. Germline CDR1 is MNHEY and CDR2 is SVGAGI. This CDR3 has 15 residues.

This chain joins TRBV6-5 and TRBJ2-7, with 7 bases aligning to TRBD2. The germline gives CDR1 MNHEY, CDR2 SVGAGI. The length of the CDR3 is 14 residues. Trimming removed 6 bases from V and 2 bases from J; junction bases left unmatched: 7. The CDR3 DNA follows: TGTGCCAGCAGCCACTATAGCGGGCCCTACGAGCAGTACTTC. Translated, it gives CASSHYSGPYEQYF.

J is TRBJ2-1 and V is TRBV29-1; TRBD2 is a possible D gene (6 bases). The ends were cut back, 4 bases at V and 7 bases at J, with 8 bases in the middle. The germline CDR1 and CDR2 sequences are SQVTM and ANQGSEA. CDR3 length: 11 residues. The CDR3 is CSVVRENEQFF. DNA for the CDR3: TGCAGCGTTGTACGGGAGAATGAGCAGTTCTTC.

The chain is built from TRBV7-6 and TRBJ2-7, with D perhaps given as TRBD1 or TRBD2 (5 bases each). V was trimmed by 5 bases and J by 3 bases, leaving 20 bases between them. The CDR3 is 16 amino acids. Germline V gives CDR1 SGHVS, CDR2 FNYEAQ. The CDR3 is CASSPRGGPGIYEQYF. As DNA, the CDR3 is TGTGCCAGCAGCCCTCGGGGCGGCCCGGGCATCTACGAGCAGTACTTC. The variable domain in full, completed from reference TRBV7-6 and TRBJ2-7, reads GAGVSQSPRYKVTKRGQDVALRCDPISGHVSLYWYRQALGQGPEFLTYFNYEAQQDKSGLPNDRFSAERPEGSISTLTIQRTEQRDSAMYRCASSPRGGPGIYEQYFGPGTRLTVT.